This entry describes one T cell receptor beta chain. This entry belongs to a study of blood T cell repertoires in COVID-19. The overall study: PBMCs, B-cell-depleted T cells, or T cells were the source of the cDNA or gDNA that made up the material.

The CDR3 runs to 21 residues. V was pared by 3 bases and J by 4 bases, with 26 bases of the junction left unmatched. Per germline, CDR1 MNHEY and CDR2 SMNVEV (reference sequence). Enrolled during active infection, Seattle patients were then followed longitudinally. As processed by the authors: Estimated nucleated cell counts came from reference gene primer amplification. TCRdb's table, derived via immunoSEQ multiplex PCR, lists solely in-frame clones and lacks some. V, J and clone size are those of that table, while D and trimming were read from the DNA. Among tens of thousands of clones listed, approximately 80% were seen once.

The sequence derives from a man aged 25 to 40 with COVID-19, enrolled during active disease. The sequenced sample consisted of peripheral blood. The rearrangement uses TRBV27 and TRBJ1-1, with 7 positions matching TRBD1. The CDR3 protein is CASSFLNPGGQLFYTPTEAFF. CDR3 bases: TGTGCCAGCAGTTTTCTTAACCCAGGGGGGCAGCTATTTTACACACCCACTGAAGCTTTCTTT.